This T cell receptor (beta chain) was sequenced in a study of blood T cell repertoires in COVID-19. Study-level information: COVID-19 samples from acute and convalescent phases originated in the United States, Italy and Spain.

This clone showed up just a few times. Assay used: immunoSEQ multiplex PCR; TCRdb lists only in-frame clones, some missing. The sample yields approximately 16,000 clones, 75% to 90% seen once. This CDR3 contains 11 residues. The J segment lost 8 bases and the V segment lost 6 bases, leaving 2 bases of the junction unmatched. This clonotype was obtained from a man at least 80 years old with active or convalescent COVID-19. This chain joins TRBV12-3 or TRBV12-4 and TRBJ1-2; 8 bases map to TRBD1. Sequences were obtained from peripheral blood. This CDR3 reads CASSDRGGYTF. CDR3 in DNA: TGTGCCAGCAGCGACAGGGGCGGCTACACCTTC.